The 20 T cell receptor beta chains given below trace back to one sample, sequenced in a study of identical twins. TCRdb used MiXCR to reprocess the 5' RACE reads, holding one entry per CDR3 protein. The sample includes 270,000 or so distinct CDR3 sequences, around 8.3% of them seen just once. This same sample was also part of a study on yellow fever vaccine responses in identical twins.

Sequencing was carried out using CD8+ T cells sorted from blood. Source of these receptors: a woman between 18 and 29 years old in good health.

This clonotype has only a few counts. In DNA form, the CDR3 reads TGCAGCGTCGATAAGGAGGGGGGATTGAGTGAGCAGTTCTTC. It translates to CSVDKEGGLSEQFF. The V call is TRBV29-1, the J call TRBJ2-1, with D perhaps matching TRBD1 or TRBD2 (6 bases each). The CDR3 is 14 residues long. Germline values: CDR1 SQVTM, CDR2 ANQGSEA. The ends were cut back, 6 bases at V and 9 bases at J, with 21 bases in the middle.

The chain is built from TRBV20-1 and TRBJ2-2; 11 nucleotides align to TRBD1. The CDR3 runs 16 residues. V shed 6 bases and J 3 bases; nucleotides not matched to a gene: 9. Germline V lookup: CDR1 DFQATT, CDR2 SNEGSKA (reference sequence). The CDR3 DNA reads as TGCAGTGCCGCGGACAGGGGGCGGGGAGACACCGGGGAGCTGTTTTTT. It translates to CSAADRGRGDTGELFF.

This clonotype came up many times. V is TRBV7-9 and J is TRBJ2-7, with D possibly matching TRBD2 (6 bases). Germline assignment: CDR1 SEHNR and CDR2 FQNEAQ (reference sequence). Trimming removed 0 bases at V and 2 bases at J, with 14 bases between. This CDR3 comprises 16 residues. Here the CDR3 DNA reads TGTGCCAGCAGCTTAGCCCCAGCGGGCCTCACCTACGAGCAGTACTTC. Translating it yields CASSLAPAGLTYEQYF.

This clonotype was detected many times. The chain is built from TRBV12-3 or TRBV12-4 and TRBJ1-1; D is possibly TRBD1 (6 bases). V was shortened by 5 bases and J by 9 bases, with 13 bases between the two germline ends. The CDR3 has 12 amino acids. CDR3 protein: CASSPRTDKAFF. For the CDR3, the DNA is TGTGCCAGCAGTCCTAGGACAGACAAAGCTTTCTTT.

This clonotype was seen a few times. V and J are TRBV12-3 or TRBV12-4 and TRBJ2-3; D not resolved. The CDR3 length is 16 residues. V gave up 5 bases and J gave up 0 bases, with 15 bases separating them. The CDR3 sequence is CASSLRLPPSTDTQYF. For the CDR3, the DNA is TGTGCCAGCAGTCTCAGACTTCCCCCTAGCACAGATACGCAGTATTTT.

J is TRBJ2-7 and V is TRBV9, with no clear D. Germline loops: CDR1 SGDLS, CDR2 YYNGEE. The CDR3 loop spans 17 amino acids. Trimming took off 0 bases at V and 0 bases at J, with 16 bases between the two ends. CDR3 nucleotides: TGTGCCAGCAGCGTAGGGGCCACTGCGACAAGCTCCTACGAGCAGTACTTC. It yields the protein CASSVGATATSSYEQYF.

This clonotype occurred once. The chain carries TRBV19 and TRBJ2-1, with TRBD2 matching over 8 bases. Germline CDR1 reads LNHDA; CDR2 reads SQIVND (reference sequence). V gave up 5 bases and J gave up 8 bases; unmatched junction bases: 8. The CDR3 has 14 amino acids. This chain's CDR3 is CASSAGGGTYEQFF. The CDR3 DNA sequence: TGTGCCAGTAGTGCGGGAGGCGGAACCTATGAGCAGTTCTTC.

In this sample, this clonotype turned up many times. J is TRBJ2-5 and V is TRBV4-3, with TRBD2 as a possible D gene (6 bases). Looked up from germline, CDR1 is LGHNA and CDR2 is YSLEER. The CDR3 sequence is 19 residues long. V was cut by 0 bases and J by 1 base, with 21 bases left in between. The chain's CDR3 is CASSQDYPGLSTPQETQYF. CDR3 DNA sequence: TGCGCCAGCAGCCAAGATTACCCGGGACTCTCGACCCCCCAAGAGACCCAGTACTTC.

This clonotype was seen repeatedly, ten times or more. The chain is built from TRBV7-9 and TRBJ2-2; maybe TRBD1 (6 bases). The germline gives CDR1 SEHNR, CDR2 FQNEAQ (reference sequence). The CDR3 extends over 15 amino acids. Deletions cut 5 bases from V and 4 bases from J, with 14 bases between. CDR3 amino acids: CASSRTGTSTGELFF. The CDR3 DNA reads TGTGCCAGCAGCAGAACGGGGACATCCACCGGGGAGCTGTTTTTT.

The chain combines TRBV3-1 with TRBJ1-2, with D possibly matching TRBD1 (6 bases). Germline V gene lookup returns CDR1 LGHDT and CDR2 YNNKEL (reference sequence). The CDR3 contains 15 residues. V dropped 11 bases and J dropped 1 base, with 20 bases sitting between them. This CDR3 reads CASASATGVNYGYTF. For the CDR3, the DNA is TGTGCCTCCGCATCCGCGACAGGCGTTAACTATGGCTACACCTTC.

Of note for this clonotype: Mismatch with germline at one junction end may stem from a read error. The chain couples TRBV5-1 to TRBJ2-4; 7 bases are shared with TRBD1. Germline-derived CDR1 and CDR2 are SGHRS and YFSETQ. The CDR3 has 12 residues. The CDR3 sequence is CASSEKGQIQFF. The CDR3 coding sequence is TGCGCCAGCAGCGAGAAGGGACAGATCCAGTTTTTC.

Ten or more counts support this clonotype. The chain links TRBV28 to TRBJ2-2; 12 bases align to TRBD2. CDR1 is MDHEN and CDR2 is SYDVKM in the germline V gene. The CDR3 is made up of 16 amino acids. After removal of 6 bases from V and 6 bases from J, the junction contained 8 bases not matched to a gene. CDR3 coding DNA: TGTGCCAGCAGCCCCACGGGACTAGCGGGCTCCGGGGAGCTGTTTTTT. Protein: CASSPTGLAGSGELFF.

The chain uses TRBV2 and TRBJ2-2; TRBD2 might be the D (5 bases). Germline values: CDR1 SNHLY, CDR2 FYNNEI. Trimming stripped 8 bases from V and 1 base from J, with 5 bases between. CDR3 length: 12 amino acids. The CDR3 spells CASRGNTGELFF. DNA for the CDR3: TGTGCCAGCCGGGGGAACACCGGGGAGCTGTTTTTT. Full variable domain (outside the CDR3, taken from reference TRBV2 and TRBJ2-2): EPEVTQTPSHQVTQMGQEVILRCVPISNHLYFYWYRQILGQKVEFLVSFYNNEISEKSEIFDDQFSVERPDGSNFTLKIRSTKLEDSAMYFCASRGNTGELFFGEGSRLTVL.

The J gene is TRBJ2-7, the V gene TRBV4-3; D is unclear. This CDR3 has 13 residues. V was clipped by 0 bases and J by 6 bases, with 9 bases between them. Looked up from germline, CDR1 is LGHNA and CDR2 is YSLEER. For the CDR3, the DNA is TGCGCCAGCAGCCAAGATACGGCACTCGAGCAGTACTTC. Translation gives CASSQDTALEQYF.

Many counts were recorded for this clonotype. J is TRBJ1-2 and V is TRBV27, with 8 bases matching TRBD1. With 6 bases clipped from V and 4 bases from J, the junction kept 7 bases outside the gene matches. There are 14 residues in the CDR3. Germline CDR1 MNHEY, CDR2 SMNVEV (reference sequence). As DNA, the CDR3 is TGTGCCAGCAGCACCGGACAGGGTCTCTATGGCTACACCTTC. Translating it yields CASSTGQGLYGYTF.

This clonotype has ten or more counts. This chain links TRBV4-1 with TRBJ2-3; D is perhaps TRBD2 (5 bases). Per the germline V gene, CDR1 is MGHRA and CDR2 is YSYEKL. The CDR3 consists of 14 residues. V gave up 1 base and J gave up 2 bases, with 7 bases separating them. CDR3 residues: CASSQGTYTDTQYF. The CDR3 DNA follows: TGCGCCAGCAGCCAAGGGACTTACACAGATACGCAGTATTTT.

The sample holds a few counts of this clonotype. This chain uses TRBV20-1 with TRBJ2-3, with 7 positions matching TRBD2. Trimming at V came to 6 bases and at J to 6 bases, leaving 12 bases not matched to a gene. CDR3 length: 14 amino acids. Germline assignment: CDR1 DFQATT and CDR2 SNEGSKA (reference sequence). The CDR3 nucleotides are TGCAGTGCCAATGACTGGAGCGGGGAGGATACGCAGTATTTT. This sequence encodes CSANDWSGEDTQYF.

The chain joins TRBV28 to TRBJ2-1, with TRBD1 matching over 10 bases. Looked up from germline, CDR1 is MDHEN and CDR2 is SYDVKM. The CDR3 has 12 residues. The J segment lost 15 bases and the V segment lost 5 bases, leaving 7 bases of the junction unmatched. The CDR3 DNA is TGTGCCAGCAGTCAGCCGGACAGGGGGGGGTTCTTC. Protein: CASSQPDRGGFF.

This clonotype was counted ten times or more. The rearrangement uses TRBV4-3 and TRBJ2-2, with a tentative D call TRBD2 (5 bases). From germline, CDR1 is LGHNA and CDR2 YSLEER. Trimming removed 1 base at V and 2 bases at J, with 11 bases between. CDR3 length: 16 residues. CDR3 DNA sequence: TGCGCCAGCAGCCAAGCGGAGGCCCTAAACACCGGGGAGCTGTTTTTT. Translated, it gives CASSQAEALNTGELFF.

The CDR3 DNA is TGTGCCACCAGTGATTCCCTGACTAGCGCCTCCTACAATGAGCAGTTCTTC. Translated: CATSDSLTSASYNEQFF. This chain joins TRBV24-1 and TRBJ2-1; TRBD2 aligns across 8 bases. J gave up 0 bases and V 2 bases, and 5 bases lay outside the gene matches. CDR3 length: 17 amino acids. Per the germline V gene, CDR1 is KGHDR and CDR2 is SFDVKD.